This T cell receptor beta chain was identified during a study of cytomegalovirus exposure and HLA in healthy donors. General study findings and limits: It was reported in a later analysis that an Asian-associated ancestry cluster showed fewer N-insertions than the roughly 670-donor mean. The authors later found most CMV-associated TCR beta chains appeared HLA-restricted.

Trimming cost V 5 bases and J 9 bases; bases outside gene matches: 10. The CDR3 sequence is 15 residues long. Germline V CDR1 and CDR2: MRHNA, SNTAGT. For this clone: The antigen remains undetermined.

Primers included in the PCR were 60 Vbeta and 13 Jbeta primers. Generated by immunoSEQ multiplex PCR, the TCRdb table keeps only in-frame clones and is missing some. This sample has about 120,000 clones, with around 81% found just once. The sample taken for sequencing was PBMCs. The chain employs TRBV6-4 and TRBJ2-1; TRBD2 aligns across 10 bases. This TCR derives from a middle-aged woman in good health and CMV-seronegative. In DNA, the CDR3 is TGTGCCAGCAGTTCGGGGGATCTAGCGGGAGTTGAGCAGTTCTTC. It yields the protein CASSSGDLAGVEQFF.